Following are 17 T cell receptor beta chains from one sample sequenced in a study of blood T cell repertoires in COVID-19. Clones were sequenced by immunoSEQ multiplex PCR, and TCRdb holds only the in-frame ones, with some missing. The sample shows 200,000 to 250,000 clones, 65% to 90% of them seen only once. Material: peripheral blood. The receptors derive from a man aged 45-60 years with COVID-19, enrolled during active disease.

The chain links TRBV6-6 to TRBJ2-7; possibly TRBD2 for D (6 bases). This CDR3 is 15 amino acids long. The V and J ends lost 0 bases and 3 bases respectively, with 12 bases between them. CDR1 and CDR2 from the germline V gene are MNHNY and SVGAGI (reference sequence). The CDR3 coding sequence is TGTGCCAGCAGTTACTCGGAGGGCCAATTCTACGAGCAGTACTTC. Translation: CASSYSEGQFYEQYF.

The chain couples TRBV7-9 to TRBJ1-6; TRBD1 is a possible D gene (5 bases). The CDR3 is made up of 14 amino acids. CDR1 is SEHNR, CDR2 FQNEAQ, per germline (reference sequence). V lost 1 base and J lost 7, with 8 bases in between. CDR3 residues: CASSLEAGNSPLHF. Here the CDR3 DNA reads TGTGCCAGCAGCTTAGAGGCAGGGAATTCACCCCTCCACTTT.

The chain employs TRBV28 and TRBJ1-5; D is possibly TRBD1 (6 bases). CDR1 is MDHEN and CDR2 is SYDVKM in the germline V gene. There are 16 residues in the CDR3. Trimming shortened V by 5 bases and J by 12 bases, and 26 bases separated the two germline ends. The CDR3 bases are TGTGCCAGCAGTCAGCTCAAGGACAGAACCCCCCGACTCCAGCATTTT. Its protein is CASSQLKDRTPRLQHF.

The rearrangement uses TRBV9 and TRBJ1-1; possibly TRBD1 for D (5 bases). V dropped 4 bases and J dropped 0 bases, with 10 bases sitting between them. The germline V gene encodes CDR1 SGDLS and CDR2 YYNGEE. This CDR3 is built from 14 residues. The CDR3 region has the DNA TGTGCCAGCAGCCCCCAGGGCTTGAACACTGAAGCTTTCTTT. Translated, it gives CASSPQGLNTEAFF.

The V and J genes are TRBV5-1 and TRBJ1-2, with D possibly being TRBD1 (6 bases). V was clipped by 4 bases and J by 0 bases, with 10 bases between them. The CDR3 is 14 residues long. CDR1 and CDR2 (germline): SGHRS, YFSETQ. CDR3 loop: CASSPRTANYGYTF. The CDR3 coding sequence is TGCGCCAGCAGCCCCCGGACAGCTAACTATGGCTACACCTTC.

This CDR3 is CASRGQGSTGELFF. CDR3 sequence (DNA): TGCGCCAGCAGGGGACAGGGGTCCACCGGGGAGCTGTTTTTT. This rearrangement joins TRBV10-1 to TRBJ2-2, with 10 positions matching TRBD1. Germline-derived CDR1 and CDR2 are WNHNN and SYGVQD (reference sequence). Trimming at V came to 6 bases and at J to 4 bases, leaving 2 bases not matched to a gene. The CDR3 length is 14 residues.

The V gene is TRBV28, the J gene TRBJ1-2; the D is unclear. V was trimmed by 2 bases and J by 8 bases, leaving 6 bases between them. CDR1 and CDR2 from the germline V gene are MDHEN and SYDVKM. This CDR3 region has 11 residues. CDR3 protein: CASSLLSGYTF. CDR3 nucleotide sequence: TGTGCCAGCAGTTTACTTTCCGGCTACACCTTC.

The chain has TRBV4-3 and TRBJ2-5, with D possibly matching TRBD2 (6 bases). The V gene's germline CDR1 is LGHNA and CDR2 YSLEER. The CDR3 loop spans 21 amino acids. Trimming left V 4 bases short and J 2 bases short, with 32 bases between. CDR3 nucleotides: TGCGCCAGCAGCCCAATTTATCGGACCAGCGGGCAAGTTTGGAGGCAAGAGACCCAGTACTTC. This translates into CASSPIYRTSGQVWRQETQYF.

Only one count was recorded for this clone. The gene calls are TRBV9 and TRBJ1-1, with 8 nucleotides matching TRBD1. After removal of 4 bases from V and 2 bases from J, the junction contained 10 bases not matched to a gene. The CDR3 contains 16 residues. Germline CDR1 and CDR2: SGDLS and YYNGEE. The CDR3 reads CASSPQWTGLNTEAFF. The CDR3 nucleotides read TGTGCCAGCAGCCCCCAATGGACAGGGTTAAACACTGAAGCTTTCTTT.

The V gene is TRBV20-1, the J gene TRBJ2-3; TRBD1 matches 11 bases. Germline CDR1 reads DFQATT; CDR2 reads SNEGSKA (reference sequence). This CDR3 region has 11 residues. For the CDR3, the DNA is TGCGGGGGGACAGGGGGAGATACGCAGTATTTT. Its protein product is CGGTGGDTQYF.

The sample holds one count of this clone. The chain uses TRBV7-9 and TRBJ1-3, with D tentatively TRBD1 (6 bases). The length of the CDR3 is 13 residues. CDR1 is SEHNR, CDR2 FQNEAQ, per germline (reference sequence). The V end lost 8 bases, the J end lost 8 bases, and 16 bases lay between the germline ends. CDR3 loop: CASSRGWKDTIYF. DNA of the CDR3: TGTGCCAGCTCTAGGGGGTGGAAGGACACCATATATTTT. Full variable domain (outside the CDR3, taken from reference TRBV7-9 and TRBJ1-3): DTGVSQNPRHKITKRGQNVTFRCDPISEHNRLYWYRQTLGQGPEFLTYFQNEAQLEKSRLLSDRFSAERPKGSFSTLEIQRTEQGDSAMYLCASSRGWKDTIYFGEGSWLTVV.

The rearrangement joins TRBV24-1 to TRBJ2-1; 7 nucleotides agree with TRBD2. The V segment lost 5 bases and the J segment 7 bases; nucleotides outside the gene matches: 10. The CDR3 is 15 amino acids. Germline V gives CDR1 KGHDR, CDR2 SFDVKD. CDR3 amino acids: CATSVQGLGVNEQFF. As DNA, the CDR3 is TGTGCCACCAGTGTCCAAGGACTAGGTGTAAATGAGCAGTTCTTC.

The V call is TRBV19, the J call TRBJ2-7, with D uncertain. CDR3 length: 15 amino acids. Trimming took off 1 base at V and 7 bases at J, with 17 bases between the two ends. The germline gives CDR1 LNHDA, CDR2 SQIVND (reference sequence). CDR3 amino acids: CASSIGLPETREQYF. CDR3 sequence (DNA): TGTGCCAGTAGTATAGGTTTGCCGGAGACGAGAGAGCAGTACTTC.

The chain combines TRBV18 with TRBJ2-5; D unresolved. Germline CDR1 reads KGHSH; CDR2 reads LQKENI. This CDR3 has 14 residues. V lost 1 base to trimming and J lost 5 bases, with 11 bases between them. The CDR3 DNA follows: TGTGCCAGCTCACCACTCGTGCGTAGCGAGACCCAGTACTTC. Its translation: CASSPLVRSETQYF.

CDR3 loop: CASRLRLRYTDTQYF. The CDR3 nucleotides are TGTGCCAGTAGGCTAAGACTGAGATACACAGATACGCAGTATTTT. This chain connects TRBV19 to TRBJ2-3; D unresolved. The germline V gene has CDR1 LNHDA and CDR2 SQIVND (reference sequence). The CDR3 extends over 15 amino acids. V shed 6 bases and J shed 2 bases, with 15 bases lying between them.

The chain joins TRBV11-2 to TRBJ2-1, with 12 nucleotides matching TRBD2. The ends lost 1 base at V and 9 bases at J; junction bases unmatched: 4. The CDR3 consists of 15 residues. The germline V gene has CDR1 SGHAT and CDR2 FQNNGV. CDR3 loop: CASSLASGRAGEQFF. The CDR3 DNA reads TGTGCCAGCAGCTTAGCTAGCGGGAGGGCCGGTGAGCAGTTCTTC. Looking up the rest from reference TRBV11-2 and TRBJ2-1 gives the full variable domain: EAGVAQSPRYKIIEKRQSVAFWCNPISGHATLYWYQQILGQGPKLLIQFQNNGVVDDSQLPKDRFSAERLKGVDSTLKIQPAKLEDSAVYLCASSLASGRAGEQFFGPGTRLTVL.

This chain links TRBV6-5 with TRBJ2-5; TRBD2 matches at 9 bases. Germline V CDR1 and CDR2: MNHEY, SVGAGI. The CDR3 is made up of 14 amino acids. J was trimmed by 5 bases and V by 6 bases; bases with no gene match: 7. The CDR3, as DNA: TGTGCCAGCAGGCCCGGGACTAGCCGGGAGACCCAGTACTTC. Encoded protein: CASRPGTSRETQYF.